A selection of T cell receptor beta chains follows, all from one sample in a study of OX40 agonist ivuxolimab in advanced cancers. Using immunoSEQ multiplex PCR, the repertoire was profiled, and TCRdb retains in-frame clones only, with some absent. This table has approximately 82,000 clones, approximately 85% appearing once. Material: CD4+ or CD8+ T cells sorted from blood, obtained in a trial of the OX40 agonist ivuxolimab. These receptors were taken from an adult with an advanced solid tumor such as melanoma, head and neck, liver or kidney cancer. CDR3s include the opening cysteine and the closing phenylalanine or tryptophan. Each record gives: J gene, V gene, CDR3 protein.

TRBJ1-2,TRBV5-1,CASSRRPGTGGYTYGYTF
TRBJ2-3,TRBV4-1,CASSPGGRGDPTDTQYF
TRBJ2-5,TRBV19,CASSQHQETQYF
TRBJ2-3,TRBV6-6,CASSYSGPDTDTQYF
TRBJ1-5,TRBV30,CAWEGGSNQPQHF
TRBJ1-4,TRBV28,CASSSRASGTRQKLFF
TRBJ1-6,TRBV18,CASSPGTGGPPLHF
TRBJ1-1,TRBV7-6,CASSRLQGMNTEAFF
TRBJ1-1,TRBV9,CASTLSGANTEAFF
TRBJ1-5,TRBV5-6,CASSRGLANQPQHF
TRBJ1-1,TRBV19,CASSTNPGRGTEAFF
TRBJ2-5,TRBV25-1,CASRQGWGTQYF
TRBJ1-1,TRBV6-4,CASSEGRGNTEAFF
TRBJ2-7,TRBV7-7,CASSLAQEYEQYF
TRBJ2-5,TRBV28,CASSLTGEETQYF
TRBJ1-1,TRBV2,CASRQAMEVFF
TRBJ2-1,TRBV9,CASSGTVEQFF
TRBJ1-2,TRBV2,CASPRGVQGNNYGYTF
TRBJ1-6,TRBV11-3,CASSARQNSPLHF
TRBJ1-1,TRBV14,CASSVYSGTAFF
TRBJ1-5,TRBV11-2,CASSLQGEQPQHF
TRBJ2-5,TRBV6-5,CASSRDRGETQYF
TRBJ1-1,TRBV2,CASARGNTEAFF
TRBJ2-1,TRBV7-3,CASSSTSGKQFF
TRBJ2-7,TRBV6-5,CASSYTPTPHEQYF
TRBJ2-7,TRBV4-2,CASSQVYRQRYEQYF
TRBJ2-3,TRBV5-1,CASSFLGGTDTQYF
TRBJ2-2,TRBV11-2,CASSITTGATGELFF
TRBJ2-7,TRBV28,CASSSRTSGVYEQYF
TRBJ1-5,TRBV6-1,CASSEAGYEKPQHF
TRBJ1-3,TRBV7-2,CASSLTGASSGNTIYF
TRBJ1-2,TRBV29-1,CSVVGGGGYTF
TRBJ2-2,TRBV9,CASSAGTGADTGELFF
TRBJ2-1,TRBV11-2,CASSPNVRDNEQFF
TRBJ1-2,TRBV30,CAWNPPVGRIGYTF
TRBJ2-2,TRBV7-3,CASSPSRVFGELFF
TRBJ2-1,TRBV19,CASSIFRGLEIRDEQFF
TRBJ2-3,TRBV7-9,CASSLGVDSIPDTQYF
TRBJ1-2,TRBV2,CASSQTKGQGYGYTF
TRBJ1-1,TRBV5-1,CASSSAGGTEAFF
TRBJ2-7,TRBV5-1,CASSFEYEQYF
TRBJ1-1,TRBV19,CASSIKGVRAFF
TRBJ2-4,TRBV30,CAWSLGTAQNIQYF
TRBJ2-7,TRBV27,CASSQGLSGTIVYEQYF
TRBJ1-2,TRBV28,CASSTAGQRFNYGYTF
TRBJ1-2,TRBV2,CASGDLPVGYTF
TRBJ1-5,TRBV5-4,CASSRQGGGNQPQHF
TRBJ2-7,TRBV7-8,CASSFSAELEQYF
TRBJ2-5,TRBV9,CASSPYTGLETQYF
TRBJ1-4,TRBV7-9,CASSLGDRTNEKLFF
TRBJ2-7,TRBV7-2,CASSQASGASYEQYF
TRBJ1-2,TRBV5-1,CASSLAVGGSEEYTF
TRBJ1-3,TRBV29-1,CSVEDRGGSGNTIYF
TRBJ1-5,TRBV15,CATSRDRDQPQHF
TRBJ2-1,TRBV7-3,CASSPGASTYNEQFF
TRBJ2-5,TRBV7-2,CASSRGTDRETQYF
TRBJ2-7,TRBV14,CASSQGIGRRGEQYF
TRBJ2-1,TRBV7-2,CASTVGAAESFEQFF
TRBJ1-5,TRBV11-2,CASSLGDRNNQPQHF